This T cell receptor (beta chain) was sequenced in a study of cytomegalovirus exposure and HLA in healthy donors. General study findings and limits: It was reportedly the case that the classifier diagnosed cytomegalovirus status with high specificity and sensitivity. Cytomegalovirus-associated status was assigned to roughly 160 TCR beta chains.

The PCR used 60 Vbeta and 13 Jbeta primers. TCRdb keeps only in-frame clones here, not all; method: immunoSEQ multiplex PCR. This repertoire shows under 150,000 clones, roughly two thirds found once; its top ten account for roughly 1.6%. Concerning this clone: Its antigen is undetermined.

Though probably carrying unrecorded immune exposures, donors were nominally healthy at sampling. V dropped 3 bases and J dropped 7 bases, with 17 bases sitting between them. This CDR3 spans 15 amino acids. The J gene is TRBJ2-3, the V gene TRBV23-1; possible D gene TRBD1, 6 bases. TRBV23-1 counts as an open reading frame of uncertain function. Sequenced: PBMCs. This sequence originates from a young man in good health and CMV-seropositive. The CDR3 loop is CASSHRTEGGNTQYF. The CDR3 nucleotides are TGCGCCAGCAGTCACAGGACAGAAGGAGGAAATACGCAGTATTTT.